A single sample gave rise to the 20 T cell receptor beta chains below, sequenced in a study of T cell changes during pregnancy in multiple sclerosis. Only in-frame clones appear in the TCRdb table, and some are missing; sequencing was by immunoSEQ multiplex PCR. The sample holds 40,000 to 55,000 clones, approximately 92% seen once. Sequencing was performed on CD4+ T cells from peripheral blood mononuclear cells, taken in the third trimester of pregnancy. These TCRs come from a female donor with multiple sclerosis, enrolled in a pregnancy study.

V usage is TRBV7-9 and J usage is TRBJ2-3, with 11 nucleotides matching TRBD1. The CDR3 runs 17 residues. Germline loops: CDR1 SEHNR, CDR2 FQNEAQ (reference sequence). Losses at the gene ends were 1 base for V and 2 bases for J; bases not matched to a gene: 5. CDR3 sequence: CASSLDGTGGFTDTQYF. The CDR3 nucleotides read TGTGCCAGCAGCTTAGATGGGACAGGGGGATTCACAGATACGCAGTATTTT.

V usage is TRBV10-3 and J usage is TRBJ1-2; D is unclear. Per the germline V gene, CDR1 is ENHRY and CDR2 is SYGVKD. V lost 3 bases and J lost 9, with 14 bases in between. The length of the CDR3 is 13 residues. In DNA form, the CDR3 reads TGTGCCATCAGTGAAGGCGGTGGTGTGAGCTACACCTTC. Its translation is CAISEGGGVSYTF.

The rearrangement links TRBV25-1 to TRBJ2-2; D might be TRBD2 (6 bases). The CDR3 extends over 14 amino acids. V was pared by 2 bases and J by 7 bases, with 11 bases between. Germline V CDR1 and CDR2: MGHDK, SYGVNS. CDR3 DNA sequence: TGTGCCAGCAGTGAAATGGGAGCGGGCGGGGAGCTGTTTTTT. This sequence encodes CASSEMGAGGELFF.

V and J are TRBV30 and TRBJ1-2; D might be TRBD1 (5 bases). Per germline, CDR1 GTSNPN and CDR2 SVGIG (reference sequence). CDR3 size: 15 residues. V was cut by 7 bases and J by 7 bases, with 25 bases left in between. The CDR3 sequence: CASLPRRGVSGGYTF. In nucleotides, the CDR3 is TGTGCCTCCCTCCCCCGGCGGGGGGTATCGGGTGGCTACACCTTC.

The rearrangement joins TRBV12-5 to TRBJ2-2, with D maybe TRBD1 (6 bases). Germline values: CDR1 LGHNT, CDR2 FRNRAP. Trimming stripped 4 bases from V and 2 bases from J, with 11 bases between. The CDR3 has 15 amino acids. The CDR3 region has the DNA TGTGCTAGTGGTTCGTGGACAGCTAACACCGGGGAGCTGTTTTTT. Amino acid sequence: CASGSWTANTGELFF.

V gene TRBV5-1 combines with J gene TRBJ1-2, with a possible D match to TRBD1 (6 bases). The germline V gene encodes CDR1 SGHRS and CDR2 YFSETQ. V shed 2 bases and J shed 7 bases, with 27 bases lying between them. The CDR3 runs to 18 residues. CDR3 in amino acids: CASSLTSSGGSIAGGYTF. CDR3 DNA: TGCGCCAGCAGCTTAACTTCGTCTGGGGGCTCGATCGCCGGTGGCTACACCTTC.

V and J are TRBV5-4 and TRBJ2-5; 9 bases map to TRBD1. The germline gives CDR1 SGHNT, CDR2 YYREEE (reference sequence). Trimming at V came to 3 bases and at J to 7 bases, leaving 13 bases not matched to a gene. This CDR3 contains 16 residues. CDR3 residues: CASSSMTGGPPVTQYF. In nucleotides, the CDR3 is TGTGCCAGCAGCTCCATGACAGGGGGGCCTCCGGTGACCCAGTACTTC.

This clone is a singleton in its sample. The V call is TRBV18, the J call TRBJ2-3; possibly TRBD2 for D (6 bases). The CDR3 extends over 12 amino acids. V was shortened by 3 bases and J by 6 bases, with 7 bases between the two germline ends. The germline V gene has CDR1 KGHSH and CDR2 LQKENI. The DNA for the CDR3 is TGTGCCAGCTCACCTACTAGCGATACGCAGTATTTT. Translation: CASSPTSDTQYF.

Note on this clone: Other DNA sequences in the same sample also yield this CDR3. The CDR3 sequence is CASSSPGQVNTEAFF. Here the CDR3 DNA reads TGTGCCAGCAGTTCGCCGGGACAGGTGAACACTGAAGCTTTCTTT. The chain recombines TRBV6-6 with TRBJ1-1, with TRBD1 identical over 8 bases. Germline CDR1 and CDR2: MNHNY and SVGAGI (reference sequence). The CDR3 has 15 amino acids. The ends lost 4 bases at V and 0 bases at J; junction bases unmatched: 4.

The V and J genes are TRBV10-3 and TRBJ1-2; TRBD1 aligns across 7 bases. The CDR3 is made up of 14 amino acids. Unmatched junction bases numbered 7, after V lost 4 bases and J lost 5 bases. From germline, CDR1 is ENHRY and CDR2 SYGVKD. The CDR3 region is CAISVEGQTYGYTF. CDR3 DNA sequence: TGTGCCATCAGTGTGGAGGGACAGACTTATGGCTACACCTTC.

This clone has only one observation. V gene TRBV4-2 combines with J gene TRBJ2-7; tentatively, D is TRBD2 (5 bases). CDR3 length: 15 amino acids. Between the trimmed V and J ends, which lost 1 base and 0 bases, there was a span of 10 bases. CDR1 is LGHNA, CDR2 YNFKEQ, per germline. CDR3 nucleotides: TGTGCCAGCAGCCAAGGAACGGAGGCCTCCTACGAGCAGTACTTC. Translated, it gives CASSQGTEASYEQYF.

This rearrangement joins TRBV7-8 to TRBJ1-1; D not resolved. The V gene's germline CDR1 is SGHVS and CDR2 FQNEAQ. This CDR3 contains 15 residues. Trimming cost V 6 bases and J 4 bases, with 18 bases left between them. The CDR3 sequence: CASRLLQAGSTEAFF. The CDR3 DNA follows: TGTGCCAGCAGACTTCTTCAGGCCGGGAGCACTGAAGCTTTCTTT.

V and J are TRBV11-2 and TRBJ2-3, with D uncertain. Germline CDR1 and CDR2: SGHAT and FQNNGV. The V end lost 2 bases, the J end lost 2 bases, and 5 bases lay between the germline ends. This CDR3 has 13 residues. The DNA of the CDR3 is TGTGCCAGCAGCTTACCTAACACAGATACGCAGTATTTT. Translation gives CASSLPNTDTQYF.

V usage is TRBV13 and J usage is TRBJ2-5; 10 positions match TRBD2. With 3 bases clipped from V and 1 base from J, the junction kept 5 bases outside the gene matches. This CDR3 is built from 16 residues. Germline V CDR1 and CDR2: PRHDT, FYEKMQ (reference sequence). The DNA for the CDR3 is TGTGCCAGCAGCTTCCAAAGCGGGGGGGCCCAAGAGACCCAGTACTTC. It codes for CASSFQSGGAQETQYF. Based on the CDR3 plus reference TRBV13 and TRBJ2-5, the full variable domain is AAGVIQSPRHLIKEKRETATLKCYPIPRHDTVYWYQQGPGQDPQFLISFYEKMQSDKGSIPDRFSAQQFSDYHSELNMSSLELGDSALYFCASSFQSGGAQETQYFGPGTRLLVL.

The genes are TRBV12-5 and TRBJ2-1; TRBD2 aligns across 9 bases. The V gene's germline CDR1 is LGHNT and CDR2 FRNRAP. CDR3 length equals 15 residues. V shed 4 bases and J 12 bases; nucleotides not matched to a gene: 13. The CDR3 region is CASGWGRGGGARQFF. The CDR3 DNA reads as TGTGCTAGTGGTTGGGGTCGCGGCGGGGGGGCTCGGCAGTTCTTC.

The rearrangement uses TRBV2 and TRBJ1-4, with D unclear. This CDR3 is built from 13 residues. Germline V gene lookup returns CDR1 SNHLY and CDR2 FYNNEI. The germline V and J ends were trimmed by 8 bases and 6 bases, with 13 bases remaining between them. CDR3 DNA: TGTGCCAGCGGGCCGGGGATTGATGAAAAACTGTTTTTT. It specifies CASGPGIDEKLFF.

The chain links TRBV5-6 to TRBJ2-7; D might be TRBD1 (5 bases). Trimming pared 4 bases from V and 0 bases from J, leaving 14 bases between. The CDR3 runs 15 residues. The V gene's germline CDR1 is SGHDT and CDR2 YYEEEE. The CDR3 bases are TGTGCCAGCAGCCCTACAGGCCTCAGCTCCTACGAGCAGTACTTC. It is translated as CASSPTGLSSYEQYF.

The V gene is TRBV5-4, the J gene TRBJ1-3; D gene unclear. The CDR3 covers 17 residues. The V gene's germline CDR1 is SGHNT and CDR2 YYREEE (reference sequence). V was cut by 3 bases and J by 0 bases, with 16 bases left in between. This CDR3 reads CASSSQRADHSGNTIYF. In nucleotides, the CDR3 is TGTGCCAGCAGCTCCCAGAGGGCAGATCACTCTGGAAACACCATATATTTT.

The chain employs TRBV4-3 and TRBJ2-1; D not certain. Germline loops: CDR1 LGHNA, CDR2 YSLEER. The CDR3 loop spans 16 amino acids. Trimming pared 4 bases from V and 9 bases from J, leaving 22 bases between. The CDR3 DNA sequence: TGCGCCAGCAGCCCGTACCAGTTCCCCGTCGGCGGTGAGCAGTTCTTC. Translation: CASSPYQFPVGGEQFF.

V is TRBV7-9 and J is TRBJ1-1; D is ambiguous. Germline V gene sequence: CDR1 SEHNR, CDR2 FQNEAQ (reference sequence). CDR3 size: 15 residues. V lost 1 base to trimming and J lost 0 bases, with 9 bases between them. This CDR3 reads CASSLGRLMNTEAFF. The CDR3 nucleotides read TGTGCCAGCAGCTTAGGGCGGCTAATGAACACTGAAGCTTTCTTT.